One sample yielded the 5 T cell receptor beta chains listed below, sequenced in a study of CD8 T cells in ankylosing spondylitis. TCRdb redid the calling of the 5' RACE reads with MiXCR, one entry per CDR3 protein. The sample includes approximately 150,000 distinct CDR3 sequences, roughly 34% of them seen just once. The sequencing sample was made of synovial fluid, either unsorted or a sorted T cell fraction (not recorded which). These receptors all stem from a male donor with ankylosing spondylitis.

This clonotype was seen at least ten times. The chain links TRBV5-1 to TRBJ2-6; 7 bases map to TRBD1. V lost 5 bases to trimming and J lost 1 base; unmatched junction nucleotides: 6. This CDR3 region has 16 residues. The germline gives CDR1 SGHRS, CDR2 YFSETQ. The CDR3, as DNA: TGCGCCAGCAGTACGGGACAGCCATCTGGGGCCAACGTCCTGACTTTC. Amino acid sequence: CASSTGQPSGANVLTF.

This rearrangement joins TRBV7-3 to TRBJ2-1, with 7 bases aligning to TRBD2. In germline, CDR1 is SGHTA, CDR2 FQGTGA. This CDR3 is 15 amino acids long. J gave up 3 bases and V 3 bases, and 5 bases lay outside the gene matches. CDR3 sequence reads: CASSLGRADYNEQFF. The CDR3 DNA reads TGTGCCAGCAGCTTGGGGAGGGCCGACTACAATGAGCAGTTCTTC.

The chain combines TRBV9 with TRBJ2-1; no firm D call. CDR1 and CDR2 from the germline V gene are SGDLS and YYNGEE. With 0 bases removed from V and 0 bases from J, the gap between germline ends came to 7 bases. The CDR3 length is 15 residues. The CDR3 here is CASSVGAASYNEQFF. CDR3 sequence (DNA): TGTGCCAGCAGCGTAGGTGCGGCCTCCTACAATGAGCAGTTCTTC.

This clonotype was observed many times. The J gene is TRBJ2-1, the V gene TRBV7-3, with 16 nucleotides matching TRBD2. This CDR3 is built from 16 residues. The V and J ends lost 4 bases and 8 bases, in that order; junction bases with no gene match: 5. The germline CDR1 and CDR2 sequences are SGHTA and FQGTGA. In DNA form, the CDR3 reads TGTGCCAGCAGCTACGGGACTAGCGGGGGGGATGATGAGCAGTTCTTC. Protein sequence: CASSYGTSGGDDEQFF.

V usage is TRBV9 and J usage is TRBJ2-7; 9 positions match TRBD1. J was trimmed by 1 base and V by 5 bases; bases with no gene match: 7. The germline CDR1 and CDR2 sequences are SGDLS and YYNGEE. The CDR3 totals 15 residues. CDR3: CASSPTGGRSYEQYF. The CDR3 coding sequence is TGTGCCAGCAGTCCCACAGGGGGCAGGTCCTACGAGCAGTACTTC.